This TCR beta chain was obtained from a study of cytomegalovirus exposure and HLA in healthy donors. The CDR3 length is 13 residues. Germline V gene sequence: CDR1 MNHEY, CDR2 SVGAGI. V lost 2 bases and J 3 bases, leaving 7 bases between the germline ends. The study, taken as a whole, reports: Indistinguishable V segments, including TRBV6-2 and TRBV6-3, were excluded.

About this clone itself: Antigen unknown.

Researchers ran the PCR with 60 Vbeta and 13 Jbeta primers. Some clones are missing from TCRdb's copy, which holds only in-frame ones; the method was immunoSEQ multiplex PCR. The table shows about 160,000 clones, with roughly four fifths occurring only once. This clonotype was sampled from a woman aged 45-65 years in good health and CMV-seropositive. This chain uses TRBV6-5 with TRBJ1-2, with a possible D match to TRBD1 (5 bases). The sample comprised PBMCs. The CDR3 reads CASSYDRYYGYTF. The CDR3 region has the DNA TGTGCCAGCAGTTACGACAGATACTATGGCTACACCTTC.